A selection of T cell receptor beta chains follows, all from one sample in a study of OX40 agonist ivuxolimab in advanced cancers. Assay: immunoSEQ multiplex PCR; the TCRdb copy retains only in-frame clones and omits some. The data show some 50,000 clones, about 95% seen once. This specimen was CD4+ or CD8+ T cells sorted from blood, taken in a trial of the OX40 agonist ivuxolimab. The receptors were gathered from an adult with an advanced solid tumor such as melanoma, head and neck, liver or kidney cancer. CDR3s include the opening cysteine and the closing phenylalanine or tryptophan. A D gene is named only where the DNA matches it firmly. Size is omitted from some rows. Given values are once, few, many or a class for expanded clones.

J	D	size	V	DNA	CDR3
TRBJ1-1	TRBD1	.	TRBV7-8	TGTGCCAGCAGTACGCACAGGGGAATGAACACTGAAGCTTTCTTT	CASSTHRGMNTEAFF
TRBJ2-1	.	.	TRBV2	TGTGCCAGCAGTGAATACCTGAGCTCCTACAATGAGCAGTTCTTC	CASSEYLSSYNEQFF
TRBJ2-7	.	.	TRBV14	TGTGCCAGCAGCCTAAACAGGGATCGCTACGAGCAGTACTTC	CASSLNRDRYEQYF
TRBJ2-3	TRBD1	.	TRBV6-4	TGTGCCAGCAGTGAGGAGACAGGGGGCACAGATACGCAGTATTTT	CASSEETGGTDTQYF
TRBJ1-2	.	.	TRBV11-2	TGTGCCAGCAGCTCCTACGGGGAGGACTATGGCTACACCTTC	CASSSYGEDYGYTF
TRBJ1-3	.	once	TRBV7-6	TGTGCCAGCAGCTTAGAGATAGGGGATGGAAACACCATATATTTT	CASSLEIGDGNTIYF
TRBJ2-2	.	.	TRBV7-3	TGTGCCAGCAGCTTACGGGCGGGGGAGCTGTTTTTT	CASSLRAGELFF
TRBJ1-1	.	.	TRBV7-9	TGTGCCAGCAGCCTCAATATCGGGGACACTGAAGCTTTCTTT	CASSLNIGDTEAFF
TRBJ2-7	.	.	TRBV30	TGTGCCTGGAGTGTAGTTGGTACTTTAAAGGGGGGCGAGCAGTACTTC	CAWSVVGTLKGGEQYF
TRBJ2-7	.	.	TRBV4-1	TGCGCCAGCGGCCAGGACAGATCCTACGAGCAGTACTTC	CASGQDRSYEQYF
TRBJ1-4	TRBD1	.	TRBV4-3	TGCGCCAGCAGCCGCGGGACAGGGGACGAAAAACTGTTTTTT	CASSRGTGDEKLFF
TRBJ1-4	TRBD1	.	TRBV9	TGTGCCAGCAGCCCGAACTCCGGGACAGAGGAATCATATGAAAAACTGTTTTTT	CASSPNSGTEESYEKLFF
TRBJ2-3	TRBD2	.	TRBV7-2	TGTGCCAGCAGCGCGGGACTAGCGATCGGCACAGATACGCAGTATTTT	CASSAGLAIGTDTQYF
TRBJ2-7	.	.	TRBV5-4	TGTGCCAGCAGCCCATCAGGGACCGTCGAGCAGTACTTC	CASSPSGTVEQYF
TRBJ1-1	.	.	TRBV10-3	TGTGCCATCAGTGAGACTTGGTCGGGGTCTAACACTGAAGCTTTCTTT	CAISETWSGSNTEAFF
TRBJ2-2	TRBD1	.	TRBV7-8	TGTGCCAGCAGTCAGCGGAGGACAGGGTACACCGGGGAGCTGTTTTTT	CASSQRRTGYTGELFF
TRBJ2-7	.	.	TRBV6-5	TGTGCCAGCAGTCTACACGTCTACGAGCAGTACTTC	CASSLHVYEQYF
TRBJ2-3	.	.	TRBV6-6	TGTGCCAGCAGTCCTCTAGCGACAGATACGCAGTATTTT	CASSPLATDTQYF
TRBJ2-7	TRBD1	.	TRBV7-9	TGTGCCAGCAGCTTTCCGGGACAGGGGGGTTACGAGCAGTACTTC	CASSFPGQGGYEQYF
TRBJ2-7	.	.	TRBV27	TGTGCCAGCAGTATGATGCCGGGAGCCTTCTACGAGCAGTACTTC	CASSMMPGAFYEQYF
TRBJ2-5	.	.	TRBV7-9	TGTGCCAGCAGCCTCGGCAGGCAGCCGGGGACCCAGTACTTC	CASSLGRQPGTQYF
TRBJ1-1	.	.	TRBV28	TGTGCCAGCGGCAGGGTTTACACTGAAGCTTTCTTT	CASGRVYTEAFF
TRBJ2-6	.	.	TRBV28	TGTGCCACCTACAGGGTCTGGCCCCCTGGGGCCAACGTCCTGACTTTC	CATYRVWPPGANVLTF
TRBJ2-3	TRBD2	.	TRBV5-1	TGCGCCAACACCACCGGGACTAGCGGGAGGGCCGGGTTAGATACGCAGTATTTT	CANTTGTSGRAGLDTQYF